This TCR beta chain was sequenced for a study of beta chain features in type 1 diabetes. The germline V and J ends were trimmed by 1 base and 3 bases, with 10 bases remaining between them. The CDR3 length is 15 residues. Germline loops: CDR1 SEHNR, CDR2 FQNEAQ (reference sequence). In its sample, this clone was seen many times. Every isolated RNA sample was fully reverse transcribed, so sequencing captured expressed TCRB transcripts. Method: immunoSEQ multiplex PCR; TCRdb's copy keeps in-frame clones and lacks some. The repertoire holds 150,000 to 160,000 clones, with more than 9.5% as singletons. Sequencing used central memory CD4+ T cells from blood. This sequence joins TRBV7-9 and TRBJ1-5; D remains ambiguous. The receptor comes from a man aged 18 to 29 in good health. This CDR3 reads CASSLDGGANQPQHF. In nucleotides, the CDR3 is TGTGCCAGCAGCTTAGACGGCGGAGCCAATCAGCCCCAGCATTTT.